This TCR beta chain emerged from a study of metastatic and nonmetastatic thyroid tumors. The CDR3 covers 15 residues. The V gene end was trimmed by 4 bases and the J gene end by 3 bases; junction bases not matched to a gene: 4. Looked up from germline, CDR1 is LNHDA and CDR2 is SQIVND (reference sequence). This clone has just a few counts. Every patient was untreated before thyroid surgery. TCRdb reprocessed the PCR reads using MiXCR. Counted here are over 30,000 clones, approximately 31% occurring once; the ten biggest clones make up 15% to 20%. The receptor's source is a female donor with papillary thyroid cancer or a benign thyroid nodule (not recorded which). Some clones in this sample may be carry-over from other donors' samples. Sequencing input: tumor tissue. The V call is TRBV19, the J call TRBJ2-3, with TRBD1 matching over 10 bases. This CDR3 reads CASSTRDRGTDTQYF. CDR3 in DNA: TGTGCCAGTAGTACCCGGGACAGGGGAACAGATACGCAGTATTTT.